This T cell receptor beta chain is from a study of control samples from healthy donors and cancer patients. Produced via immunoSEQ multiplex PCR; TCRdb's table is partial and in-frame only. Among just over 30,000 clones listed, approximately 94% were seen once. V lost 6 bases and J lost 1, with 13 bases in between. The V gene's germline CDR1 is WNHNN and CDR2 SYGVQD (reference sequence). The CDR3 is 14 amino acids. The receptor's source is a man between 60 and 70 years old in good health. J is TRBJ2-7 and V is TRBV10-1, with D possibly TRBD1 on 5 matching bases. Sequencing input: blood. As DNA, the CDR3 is TGCGCCAGCAGGGACCCAAGGGGTTCCTACGAGCAGTACTTC. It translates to CASRDPRGSYEQYF.